This record looks at one TCR beta chain sequence and its context. The sample belongs to a study of blood T cell repertoires in COVID-19. The wider study: Acute-phase and convalescent COVID-19 samples originated in the United States, Italy and Spain. PBMCs, B-cell-depleted T cells, or T cells were the source of the cDNA or gDNA that made up the material.

Participant-given clinical history determined each cohort assignment. As handled by the study authors: Estimated nucleated cell counts came from reference gene primer amplification. Using immunoSEQ multiplex PCR, the repertoire was profiled, and TCRdb retains in-frame clones only, with some absent. Clone size and V and J calls were adopted from that table, with D and trimming inferred from the DNA. The sample has 300,000 to 400,000 clones, approximately 86% seen once. The V gene end was trimmed by 5 bases and the J gene end by 0 bases; junction bases not matched to a gene: 12. Germline V gene lookup returns CDR1 SGHVS and CDR2 FQNEAQ. This CDR3 contains 18 residues.

The chain is built from TRBV7-8 and TRBJ2-7; TRBD2 aligns across 11 bases. The source is a woman in her 40s with acute COVID-19. Sequencing input: PBMCs or T cells enriched from blood (not recorded which). DNA of the CDR3: TGTGCCAGCAGCCTAAGAAAGCCCGGGACTAGCGGCTCCTACGAGCAGTACTTC. Translated: CASSLRKPGTSGSYEQYF. Complete variable domain (other parts from reference TRBV7-8 and TRBJ2-7): GAGVSQSPRYKVAKRGQDVALRCDPISGHVSLFWYQQALGQGPEFLTYFQNEAQLDKSGLPSDRFFAERPEGSVSTLKIQRTQQEDSAVYLCASSLRKPGTSGSYEQYFGPGTRLTVT.